Listed below are T cell receptor beta chains from one sample, sequenced in a study of control samples from healthy donors and cancer patients. TCRdb's copy holds only in-frame clones and misses some; the assay was immunoSEQ multiplex PCR. The sample includes just over 80,000 clones, around 94% seen only once; the top ten take approximately 4.8%. The sequencing sample was made of blood. The receptors originated from a woman between 18 and 29 years old in good health. Each CDR3 is given with its conserved first and last residue. The D gene is left open where the match is weak. Rows give clone size only sometimes, using once, few, many, or a class for an expanded clone.

18	TRBD1	TRBV3-1/TRBV3-2	once	TRBJ1-2	TGTGCCAGCAGCCCATCTTTTCCGGGACAGTCAGCGGGCTATGGCTACACCTTC	CASSPSFPGQSAGYGYTF
13	NA	TRBV6-5	NA	TRBJ1-2	TGTGCCAGCAGTTACTCGGATGACGTTGGCTACACCTTC	CASSYSDDVGYTF
14	NA	TRBV5-1	NA	TRBJ1-6	TGCGCCAGCAGCGCGGGGGATTACGATTCACCCCTCCACTTT	CASSAGDYDSPLHF
15	NA	TRBV2	NA	TRBJ2-3	TGTGCCAGTGGTAAAGGAGGGGGTCGGGCAGATACGCAGTATTTT	CASGKGGGRADTQYF
15	TRBD2	TRBV3-1/TRBV3-2	NA	TRBJ2-7	TGTGCCAGCAGCCAAGGCCCTAGCGGGGGGGGTGAGCAGTACTTC	CASSQGPSGGGEQYF
17	TRBD2	TRBV5-1	NA	TRBJ2-1	TGCGCCAGCATGGCTGGACTAGCGGGGGCGGGGAACAATGAGCAGTTCTTC	CASMAGLAGAGNNEQFF
15	NA	TRBV19	NA	TRBJ1-1	TGTGCCAGTAGTTCTCCAGCAGGATTGAACACTGAAGCTTTCTTT	CASSSPAGLNTEAFF
16	TRBD2	TRBV7-8	NA	TRBJ2-5	TGTGCCAGCAGCTTAGCGGCTAGCGGGGAACAAGAGACCCAGTACTTC	CASSLAASGEQETQYF
15	NA	TRBV6-5	NA	TRBJ2-2	TGTGCCAGCAGTTACTCCCGGGGAAACACCGGGGAGCTGTTTTTT	CASSYSRGNTGELFF
14	TRBD1	TRBV28	NA	TRBJ1-2	TGTGCCAGCAGGGGGGACAGGGCTTGGTATGGCTACACCTTC	CASRGDRAWYGYTF
15	NA	TRBV10-3	NA	TRBJ2-2	TGTGCCATCAGTGAGGGCAGCGCGAACACCGGGGAGCTGTTTTTT	CAISEGSANTGELFF
12	NA	TRBV7-2	NA	TRBJ2-3	TGTGCCAGCAGCTTAGTGGCAGATACGCAGTATTTT	CASSLVADTQYF
14	NA	TRBV3-1/TRBV3-2	NA	TRBJ1-1	TGTGCCAGCAGCCAAGGGGGCCTTCTTACTGAAGCTTTCTTT	CASSQGGLLTEAFF
14	NA	TRBV28	NA	TRBJ1-1	TGTGCCAGCAGTCCGTCGGCGGGGTTGGCTGAAGCTTTCTTT	CASSPSAGLAEAFF
16	NA	TRBV5-1	NA	TRBJ2-5	TGCGCCAGCAGCTTGGCCGACAGAGCTAGGGAAGAGACCCAGTACTTC	CASSLADRAREETQYF
18	TRBD2	TRBV5-1	NA	TRBJ2-3	TGCGCCAGCAGCTTGGAAGGGACTAGCGGGACCGGCACAGATACGCAGTATTTT	CASSLEGTSGTGTDTQYF